Below are 2 T cell receptor beta chains sequenced from a single sample in a study of regulatory T cells in long-lasting Graves disease. iRepertoire HTBI primers and Arm-PCR of CDR3 regions built TCR beta libraries. TCRdb analysed the multiplex PCR reads with MiXCR anew, one entry per CDR3 protein. The repertoire consists of 500,000 or so distinct CDR3 sequences, with about 15% occurring once and the leading ten covering around a quarter. Described time point: newly diagnosed GD, antithyroid drugs for less than 3 months. TCR sequences were obtained from RNA taken from PBMCs. The sample also formed part of further work on T cells in Graves' hyperthyroidism and ophthalmopathy.

The sample in question was peripheral blood mononuclear cells (PBMCs), obtained at new diagnosis, from a patient treated with antithyroid drugs. These receptors came from a woman aged 35-65 years with Graves disease.

At least ten counts were recorded for this clonotype. This rearrangement joins TRBV11-2 to TRBJ1-4; D perhaps matches TRBD1 (5 bases). V dropped 5 bases and J dropped 4 bases, with 11 bases sitting between them. Germline V gene data show CDR1 as SGHAT and CDR2 as FQNNGV. The length of the CDR3 is 14 residues. The CDR3 reads CASSPGWGNEKLFF. The CDR3, as DNA: TGTGCCAGCAGCCCAGGGTGGGGTAATGAAAAACTGTTTTTT.

In its sample, this clonotype was seen a few times. The chain carries TRBV28 and TRBJ2-5; maybe TRBD2 (6 bases). The germline CDR1 and CDR2 sequences are MDHEN and SYDVKM. Trimming stripped 3 bases from V and 4 bases from J, with 18 bases between. This CDR3 has 16 residues. The CDR3 region is CASSFLEGPFGETQYF. The CDR3 DNA is TGTGCCAGCAGTTTTCTGGAGGGACCGTTTGGAGAGACCCAGTACTTC.